This is a list of T cell receptor beta chains from one sample in a study of T cell responses to AZD1222 COVID-19 vaccine. Profiled with immunoSEQ multiplex PCR; TCRdb holds only in-frame clones, not every one. The table has around 120,000 clones, under 90% seen once; the top ten hold roughly 4.5%. This material consisted of peripheral blood, taken on day 0 of AZD1222 vaccination. These TCRs come from an adult in good health. Each CDR3 is given with its conserved first and last residue. Each record gives: V gene, CDR3 protein.

TRBV6-2/TRBV6-3,CASSDEWGEAFF
TRBV19,CASSIGGPTGSPLHF
TRBV29-1,CSVEQGRRKGYTF
TRBV2,CASSEGGALTEAFF
TRBV5-1,CASSSPSGAPTYNEQFF
TRBV19,CASSYSSYNSPLHF
TRBV5-5,CASSLDDFFANTDTQYF
TRBV2,CASSPAISYEQYF
TRBV18,CASSPRGQVHSGNTIYF
TRBV3-1/TRBV3-2,CASSRGGNGNQPQHF
TRBV7-9,CASSLVRLASGYEQYF
TRBV7-2,CASSASGGYNEQFF
TRBV12-5,CASGVSYQPQHF
TRBV5-4,CASSLYGELFF
TRBV18,CASSHREKGETQYF
TRBV10-3,CAISDPTGGNEQFF
TRBV5-5,CASSLSHPGKLFF
TRBV27,CASSPRTSGSFTSEQFF
TRBV30,CAWPDGHTGELFF
TRBV14,CASSRTSGILYEQYF
TRBV19,CASSIEPYEQYF
TRBV6-6,CASTPRAVNTGELFF
TRBV5-1,CASSLVTGQRYDEQYF
TRBV6-1,CASSEALGQPQHF
TRBV5-8,CASSIQPQGTGELFF
TRBV5-6,CASSPDRGHANYGYTF
TRBV6-5,CASSPDFYGYTF